Below, 25 T cell receptor beta chains from the same sample are listed, as sequenced in a study of blood T cells in healthy people across ages. PCR was performed a second time for about 6 to 12 cycles using a sample-barcoded 5' primer and a J-beta primer mix. TCRdb re-analysed the 5' RACE reads in MiXCR, keeping a single row per CDR3 protein. Among about 1.8 million distinct CDR3 sequences listed, around 50% were seen once. The sequenced sample was blood. These receptors originate from a middle-aged woman in good health.

This clonotype was detected a few times. V is TRBV7-9 and J is TRBJ1-4; D unclear. This CDR3 comprises 15 residues. V was trimmed by 2 bases and J by 8 bases, leaving 15 bases between them. Germline lookup yields CDR1 SEHNR and CDR2 FQNEAQ (reference sequence). The CDR3 is CASSLKRLGNEKLFF. The DNA for the CDR3 is TGTGCCAGCAGCTTAAAAAGGCTAGGTAACGAAAAACTGTTTTTT.

This sequence joins TRBV24-1 and TRBJ2-3, with a tentative D call TRBD2 (5 bases). V was trimmed by 4 bases and J by 10 bases, leaving 14 bases between them. Germline lookup yields CDR1 KGHDR and CDR2 SFDVKD. The CDR3 is 13 residues long. The CDR3 spells CATSEPPVGAQYF. CDR3 bases: TGTGCCACCAGTGAGCCCCCCGTGGGAGCGCAGTATTTT.

V is TRBV4-2 and J is TRBJ1-2; no clear D gene. The CDR3 totals 18 residues. Germline assignment: CDR1 LGHNA and CDR2 YNFKEQ. The germline V and J ends were trimmed by 0 bases and 4 bases, with 21 bases remaining between them. This chain's CDR3 is CASSQDNFYDLRIYGYTF. In DNA form, the CDR3 reads TGTGCCAGCAGCCAAGATAATTTTTACGACTTACGGATCTATGGCTACACCTTC.

This clonotype was detected only a few times. The germline gene is not matched at one end of the junction; a read error may be the cause. V usage is TRBV5-1 and J usage is TRBJ1-2; 8 bases match TRBD1. CDR1 and CDR2 (germline): SGHRS, YFSETQ. CDR3 length equals 16 residues. The CDR3 DNA reads TGCGCCTGCAGCTCCGGACTCCTGGACAGGGTCTATGGCTACACCTTC. It encodes CACSSGLLDRVYGYTF.

This clonotype was observed a handful of times. The V and J genes are TRBV27 and TRBJ2-5, with D unclear. The CDR3 extends over 9 amino acids. Trimming stripped 10 bases from V and 0 bases from J, with 0 bases between. Germline CDR1 MNHEY, CDR2 SMNVEV (reference sequence). CDR3 in DNA: TGTGCCAACCAAGAGACCCAGTACTTC. It is translated as CANQETQYF.

There are a few counts of this clonotype. This chain links TRBV13 with TRBJ2-1; D gene unclear. V lost 10 bases, J lost 5 bases, and 15 bases lay in between. The CDR3 runs 13 residues. Germline assignment: CDR1 PRHDT and CDR2 FYEKMQ (reference sequence). In DNA, the CDR3 is TGTGCCATCAGACATAGACGGAACAATGAGCAGTTCTTC. This gives the protein CAIRHRRNNEQFF. Full variable domain (remainder filled in from reference TRBV13 and TRBJ2-1): AAGVIQSPRHLIKEKRETATLKCYPIPRHDTVYWYQQGPGQDPQFLISFYEKMQSDKGSIPDRFSAQQFSDYHSELNMSSLELGDSALYFCAIRHRRNNEQFFGPGTRLTVL.

This clonotype has a single count. DNA for the CDR3: TGCAGCGTTACCGGGACAGCTGGCTACGAGCAGTACTTC. Its translation is CSVTGTAGYEQYF. The rearrangement links TRBV29-1 to TRBJ2-5, with TRBD1 identical over 7 bases. TRBJ2-7 explains the end of the DNA better; the J call may be wrong. The CDR3 is made up of 13 amino acids. In germline, CDR1 is SQVTM, CDR2 ANQGSEA.

This clonotype was counted between two and nine times. The V and J genes are TRBV5-5 and TRBJ1-5, with a possible D match to TRBD1 (5 bases). V was pared by 0 bases and J by 6 bases, with 10 bases between. CDR1 SGHKS and CDR2 YYEKEE come from the germline V gene (reference sequence). CDR3 length: 14 residues. The chain's CDR3 is CASSLEGDGQPQHF. The CDR3 coding sequence is TGTGCCAGCAGCTTGGAAGGGGATGGTCAGCCCCAGCATTTT.

The chain is built from TRBV3-1 and TRBJ2-5, with TRBD2 matching over 9 bases. The CDR3 is 15 residues long. CDR1 is LGHDT, CDR2 YNNKEL, per germline (reference sequence). Trimming removed 1 base from V and 3 bases from J; junction bases left unmatched: 3. CDR3: CASSQGGLAEETQYF. In nucleotides, the CDR3 is TGTGCCAGCAGCCAAGGGGGACTAGCAGAAGAGACCCAGTACTTC.

The CDR3 loop is CASRVNDISSTDTQYF. DNA of the CDR3: TGCGCCAGCAGGGTTAATGACATTTCTAGCACAGATACGCAGTATTTT. The V call is TRBV5-1, the J call TRBJ2-3; D is unclear. V was cut by 5 bases and J by 0 bases, with 16 bases left in between. Germline CDR1 is SGHRS and CDR2 is YFSETQ. CDR3 length: 16 residues.

A few counts support this clonotype. The rearrangement joins TRBV9 to TRBJ1-2; D gene uncertain. CDR1 and CDR2 (germline): SGDLS, YYNGEE. This CDR3 has 16 residues. V dropped 2 bases and J dropped 0 bases, with 14 bases sitting between them. This CDR3 reads CASSVLSFPPNYGYTF. The CDR3 DNA is TGTGCCAGCAGCGTCCTCTCGTTTCCTCCTAACTATGGCTACACCTTC.

Details on this clonotype: A single base separates this from a much larger clone, so it may be a read error. The chain combines TRBV28 with TRBJ2-7, with TRBD2 matching over 7 bases. Germline CDR1 MDHEN, CDR2 SYDVKM. Trimming took 5 bases from V and 7 from J; bases not matched to a gene: 11. The CDR3 runs to 14 residues. The CDR3 DNA follows: TGTGCCAGCAGTCTAGCGGCGAAGTCAAGGGAGCAGTACTTC. As protein: CASSLAAKSREQYF.

This clonotype came up a few times. This chain uses TRBV12-3 or TRBV12-4 with TRBJ2-4, with D perhaps TRBD2 (5 bases). V lost 6 bases, J lost 2 bases, and 20 bases lay in between. The length of the CDR3 is 17 residues. The DNA for the CDR3 is TGTGCCAGCAGCCCCCGGCGGGTCGGGTATACCAAAAACATTCAGTACTTC. It specifies CASSPRRVGYTKNIQYF.

This clonotype was seen a few times. The rearrangement uses TRBV6-2 or TRBV6-3 and TRBJ2-5, with 12 positions matching TRBD1. Germline trimming cut 4 bases from V and 4 bases from J; bases unmatched to any gene: 7. Germline V gene sequence: CDR1 MNHEY, CDR2 SVGEGT. The CDR3 is 16 residues long. The CDR3, as DNA: TGTGCCAGCAGTTCCGGGGGGACAGGGGGCTTAGAGACCCAGTACTTC. Translated: CASSSGGTGGLETQYF.

This chain links TRBV28 with TRBJ2-7; D perhaps matches TRBD1 (6 bases). The J call is in doubt because the DNA end fits TRBJ2-5 better. There are 18 residues in the CDR3. The germline CDR1 and CDR2 sequences are MDHEN and SYDVKM. In DNA, the CDR3 is TGTGCCAGCAGTTTCTGGCCCAGGGGCAGGTCGGCCGGAGAGACCCAGTACTTC. It yields the protein CASSFWPRGRSAGETQYF.

This clonotype was found a few times. The gene calls are TRBV6-2 or TRBV6-3 and TRBJ2-5; D assignment may be TRBD1 or TRBD2 (5 bases each). Germline-derived CDR1 and CDR2 are MNHEY and SVGEGT. V lost 2 bases to trimming and J lost 0 bases, with 10 bases between them. This CDR3 is built from 15 residues. The CDR3 DNA follows: TGTGCCAGCAGTTACATAGGGACGGACCAAGAGACCCAGTACTTC. It yields the protein CASSYIGTDQETQYF.

The CDR3 spells CASSPVANRGFSSEQFF. CDR3 DNA: TGTGCCAGCTCACCCGTAGCCAACAGGGGATTCTCAAGTGAGCAGTTCTTC. This sequence joins TRBV18 and TRBJ2-1; 7 bases are shared with TRBD1. CDR3 length: 17 amino acids. The trim removed 3 bases at V and 9 bases at J, leaving 17 bases unmatched. CDR1 and CDR2 from the germline V gene are KGHSH and LQKENI.

The chain combines TRBV20-1 with TRBJ2-3, with TRBD2 matching 9 bases. Germline CDR1 DFQATT, CDR2 SNEGSKA (reference sequence). After removal of 5 bases from V and 7 bases from J, the junction contained 16 bases not matched to a gene. The CDR3 covers 16 residues. The CDR3 is CSAPRTGLAGHYTQYF. The CDR3 region has the DNA TGCAGTGCTCCGCGAACGGGACTAGCCGGGCACTATACGCAGTATTTT.

The rearrangement uses TRBV20-1 and TRBJ2-6, with D perhaps matching TRBD1 or TRBD2 (5 bases each). V was trimmed by 3 bases and J by 2 bases, leaving 8 bases between them. This CDR3 has 14 amino acids. Germline CDR1 is DFQATT and CDR2 is SNEGSKA (reference sequence). The DNA for the CDR3 is TGCAGTGCTAGTGGGGGTCCTGGGGCCAACGTCCTGACTTTC. Amino acid sequence: CSASGGPGANVLTF.

The chain uses TRBV24-1 and TRBJ2-5; D not certain. The CDR3 is 11 amino acids. CDR1 and CDR2 (germline): KGHDR, SFDVKD. Trimming left V 5 bases short and J 4 bases short, with 4 bases between. CDR3 nucleotides: TGTGCCACCAGTGCGTTAGAGACCCAGTACTTC. As protein: CATSALETQYF.

The chain carries TRBV20-1 and TRBJ1-5; 7 nucleotides agree with TRBD1. After removal of 5 bases from V and 3 bases from J, the junction contained 4 bases not matched to a gene. The CDR3 is 13 residues long. Looked up from germline, CDR1 is DFQATT and CDR2 is SNEGSKA (reference sequence). The DNA of the CDR3 is TGCAGTGCTTACGGGACAGACAATCAGCCCCAGCATTTT. Its translation: CSAYGTDNQPQHF.

V usage is TRBV12-3 or TRBV12-4 and J usage is TRBJ2-1; weak D call: TRBD1 (6 bases). CDR3 size: 14 residues. Trimming removed 8 bases at V and 5 bases at J, with 16 bases between. For the CDR3, the DNA is TGTGCCAGCCGGTGGGGGCCCCCTCACAATGAGCAGTTCTTC. It yields the protein CASRWGPPHNEQFF.

The V call is TRBV28, the J call TRBJ2-7, with 9 nucleotides matching TRBD1. The CDR3 loop spans 16 amino acids. Germline CDR1 MDHEN, CDR2 SYDVKM. V was pared by 3 bases and J by 1 base, with 7 bases of the junction left unmatched. As DNA, the CDR3 is TGTGCCAGCAGTTTCTCACAGGGGGCCTGGTCCTACGAGCAGTACTTC. It yields the protein CASSFSQGAWSYEQYF.

J is TRBJ1-2 and V is TRBV4-3; TRBD1 matches at 7 bases. The CDR3 is made up of 15 amino acids. Germline V gene data show CDR1 as LGHNA and CDR2 as YSLEER. Germline trimming cut 0 bases from V and 5 bases from J; bases unmatched to any gene: 6. The CDR3 sequence: CASSQEQGLGYGYTF. The CDR3 DNA is TGCGCCAGCAGCCAAGAACAGGGGTTGGGGTATGGCTACACCTTC.

This clonotype turned up a few times. This chain uses TRBV6-5 with TRBJ2-6; unclear D gene. Per germline, CDR1 MNHEY and CDR2 SVGAGI. Trimming took 1 base from V and 0 from J, leaving 4 bases between them. The CDR3 covers 15 residues. CDR3 in amino acids: CASSYFTSGANVLTF. The CDR3 nucleotides read TGTGCCAGCAGTTACTTTACCTCTGGGGCCAACGTCCTGACTTTC.